There are many counts of the clone carrying this TCR beta chain. Antigen specificity is unknown. Patients were aged 18 to 65, had disease duration under 2 months, and had newly diagnosed hyperthyroidism. After removal of 7 bases from V and 4 bases from J, the junction contained 6 bases not matched to a gene. From germline, CDR1 is SNHLY and CDR2 FYNNEI. The CDR3 length is 13 residues. These data belong to a study of T cells in Graves' hyperthyroidism and ophthalmopathy. Amplification yielded TCR beta CDR3 regions, with RNA transcripts as the source. First-round RT-PCR with HTBI primers amplified the TCR CDR3 region. TCRdb reprocessed the multiplex PCR reads with MiXCR, giving one entry per CDR3 protein. Of approximately 720,000 distinct CDR3 sequences in the sample, roughly a sixth were seen once. Findings of the study overall: Ophthalmopathy prediction by the model preceded onset by a median about 6 months.

Sample: blood. V and J are TRBV2 and TRBJ2-7, with 8 bases aligning to TRBD1. The receptor was isolated from a woman aged 50 to 60 with Graves' hyperthyroidism that later progressed to Graves' ophthalmopathy. CDR3 sequence reads: CASMIQGAYEQYF. CDR3 DNA sequence: TGTGCCAGCATGATCCAGGGGGCTTACGAGCAGTACTTC.